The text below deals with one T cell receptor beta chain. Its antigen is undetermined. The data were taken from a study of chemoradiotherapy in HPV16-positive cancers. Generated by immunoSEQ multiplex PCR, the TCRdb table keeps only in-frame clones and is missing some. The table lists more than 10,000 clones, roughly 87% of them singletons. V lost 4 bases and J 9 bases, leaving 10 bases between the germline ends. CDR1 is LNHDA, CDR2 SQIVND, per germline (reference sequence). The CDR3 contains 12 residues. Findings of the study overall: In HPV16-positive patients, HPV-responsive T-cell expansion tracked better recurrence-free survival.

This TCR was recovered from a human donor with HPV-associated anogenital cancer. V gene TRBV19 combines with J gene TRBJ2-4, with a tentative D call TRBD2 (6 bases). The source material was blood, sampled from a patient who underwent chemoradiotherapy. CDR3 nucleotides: TGTGCCAGTAGTACAAAGGGAGGCATTCAGTACTTC. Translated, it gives CASSTKGGIQYF.